This entry lists 21 T cell receptor beta chains sequenced from one sample in a study of radiation and T cells in renal cell carcinoma. Sequencing used immunoSEQ multiplex PCR; TCRdb keeps in-frame clones, though not all of them. The profile shows around 120,000 clones, about 81% of them singletons. The time point here: blood 2 weeks post-SBRT. Treatment indicated: 15 Gy SBRT to primary tumor, nephrectomy 4 weeks later. Sequenced material: blood, taken from a patient whose treatment included radiotherapy and nephrectomy. All receptors come from a woman between 55 and 75 years old with renal cell carcinoma.

This clone showed up just once. V gene TRBV5-4 combines with J gene TRBJ2-7, with TRBD2 matching over 10 bases. V trimming: 2 bases; J trimming: 6 bases; junction bases outside the gene matches: 8. CDR3 length equals 15 residues. From germline, CDR1 is SGHNT and CDR2 YYREEE (reference sequence). The CDR3 loop reads CASSFEREGRGEQYF. The DNA for the CDR3 is TGTGCCAGCAGCTTCGAGCGGGAGGGCCGGGGCGAGCAGTACTTC.

The sample holds a few counts of this clone. The V call is TRBV21-1, the J call TRBJ1-3; the table's D call, TRBD1, was not checked against the DNA. TRBV21-1 is described as a pseudogene. This CDR3 contains 15 residues. The CDR3 DNA is TGTGCCAGCAGGGCTCTAGGGGACTCTGGAAACACCATATATTTT. As protein: CASRALGDSGNTIYF.

This clone was counted between two and nine times. The chain combines TRBV7-9 with TRBJ1-5; D not resolved. The CDR3 extends over 13 amino acids. Germline V gene sequence: CDR1 SEHNR, CDR2 FQNEAQ (reference sequence). With 4 bases removed from V and 0 bases from J, the gap between germline ends came to 4 bases. CDR3 sequence reads: CASSSDSNQPQHF. The DNA for the CDR3 is TGTGCCAGCAGCTCCGATAGCAATCAGCCCCAGCATTTT.

The chain uses TRBV4-1 and TRBJ2-2; no clear D gene. The CDR3 is 15 residues long. The germline gives CDR1 MGHRA, CDR2 YSYEKL. Trimming pared 5 bases from V and 0 bases from J, leaving 10 bases between. The CDR3 nucleotides read TGCGCCAGCAGCGTGAGCAGTGCGAACACCGGGGAGCTGTTTTTT. It translates to CASSVSSANTGELFF.

This chain uses TRBV7-9 with TRBJ1-5, with unresolved D. The CDR3 runs 15 residues. Germline V gene lookup returns CDR1 SEHNR and CDR2 FQNEAQ (reference sequence). The V and J ends lost 5 bases and 0 bases respectively, with 11 bases between them. DNA for the CDR3: TGTGCCAGCAGCCCTACGGACGGTAGCAATCAGCCCCAGCATTTT. Translated, it gives CASSPTDGSNQPQHF.

V is TRBV27 and J is TRBJ1-5, with 8 bases that match TRBD1. The germline CDR1 and CDR2 sequences are MNHEY and SMNVEV (reference sequence). This CDR3 spans 16 amino acids. Losses at the gene ends were 6 bases for V and 2 bases for J; bases not matched to a gene: 9. CDR3: CASSPMTGVRNQPQHF. The DNA for the CDR3 is TGTGCCAGCAGCCCAATGACAGGGGTTCGCAATCAGCCCCAGCATTTT.

J is TRBJ2-1 and V is TRBV6-1; D remains unclear. Germline V gene sequence: CDR1 MNHNS, CDR2 SASEGT. The CDR3 is made up of 14 amino acids. V was shortened by 2 bases and J by 3 bases, with 8 bases between the two germline ends. CDR3: CASSETDLYNEQFF. The CDR3 region has the DNA TGTGCCAGCAGTGAAACAGACCTCTACAATGAGCAGTTCTTC.

The V and J genes are TRBV27 and TRBJ2-1; D might be TRBD2 (8 bases). CDR1 is MNHEY, CDR2 SMNVEV, per germline (reference sequence). Trimming took 7 bases from V and 5 from J, leaving 18 bases between them. The CDR3 contains 15 residues. The CDR3 reads CASTEGASGHNEQFF. The CDR3 bases are TGTGCCAGCACCGAGGGGGCTAGCGGGCACAATGAGCAGTTCTTC.

The chain carries TRBV19 and TRBJ1-5; D not resolved. This CDR3 has 13 amino acids. Germline loops: CDR1 LNHDA, CDR2 SQIVND (reference sequence). V was shortened by 6 bases and J by 4 bases, with 10 bases between the two germline ends. CDR3 sequence reads: CASSEVKNQPQHF. DNA of the CDR3: TGTGCCAGTAGCGAAGTTAAGAATCAGCCCCAGCATTTT.

The chain uses TRBV27 and TRBJ1-2; 7 bases fit TRBD1. CDR3 length equals 17 residues. Germline V CDR1 and CDR2: MNHEY, SMNVEV (reference sequence). With V trimmed by 6 bases and J by 4 bases, 17 bases remained unmatched. The CDR3 DNA follows: TGTGCCAGCAGCCTTACCCGGCCCGGACAGGTGGTCTATGGCTACACCTTC. This translates into CASSLTRPGQVVYGYTF.

J is TRBJ1-2 and V is TRBV7-9; no firm D call. Germline V CDR1 and CDR2: SEHNR, FQNEAQ (reference sequence). Trimming removed 5 bases from V and 7 bases from J, with 20 bases in between. The CDR3 extends over 15 amino acids. The CDR3 sequence: CASSRYDSSGAGYTF. The CDR3 nucleotides are TGTGCCAGCAGCCGGTACGATTCATCGGGAGCTGGCTACACCTTC.

V is TRBV27 and J is TRBJ1-2; D is unclear. The CDR3 sequence is 13 residues long. V dropped 7 bases and J dropped 6 bases, with 15 bases sitting between them. Germline CDR1 and CDR2: MNHEY and SMNVEV (reference sequence). CDR3 sequence: CASKRNRYDGYTF. CDR3 sequence (DNA): TGTGCCAGCAAGCGGAACAGATATGATGGCTACACCTTC.

The rearrangement joins TRBV27 to TRBJ2-2, with no clear D. V dropped 8 bases and J dropped 1 base, with 11 bases sitting between them. The CDR3 length is 14 residues. In germline, CDR1 is MNHEY, CDR2 SMNVEV (reference sequence). CDR3 in amino acids: CASASGQNTGELFF. In DNA, the CDR3 is TGTGCCAGCGCGAGTGGGCAGAACACCGGGGAGCTGTTTTTT.

V and J are TRBV6-6 and TRBJ1-5; 9 bases are shared with TRBD1. Germline assignment: CDR1 MNHNY and CDR2 SVGAGI (reference sequence). The CDR3 runs to 14 residues. With V trimmed by 7 bases and J by 3 bases, 4 bases remained unmatched. Here the CDR3 reads CASKDRGPNQPQHF. CDR3 DNA sequence: TGTGCCAGCAAGGACAGGGGCCCCAATCAGCCCCAGCATTTT.

The chain links TRBV7-3 to TRBJ2-3; the D gene is possibly TRBD2 (5 bases). The CDR3 length is 16 residues. The V gene's germline CDR1 is SGHTA and CDR2 FQGTGA. V was pared by 5 bases and J by 1 base, with 16 bases between. In nucleotides, the CDR3 is TGTGCCAGCAGCCCGTGGCTAGCTATGGGCACAGATACGCAGTATTTT. Its translation: CASSPWLAMGTDTQYF.

The genes are TRBV7-9 and TRBJ2-1, with 8 bases identical to TRBD2. This CDR3 comprises 17 residues. The trim removed 5 bases at V and 5 bases at J, leaving 14 bases unmatched. Germline V gives CDR1 SEHNR, CDR2 FQNEAQ (reference sequence). This chain's CDR3 is CASSPTGGGPINNEQFF. The DNA of the CDR3 is TGTGCCAGCAGCCCGACGGGGGGGGGCCCGATCAACAATGAGCAGTTCTTC.

The gene calls are TRBV7-2 and TRBJ2-1; 10 nucleotides align to TRBD2. The germline gives CDR1 SGHTA, CDR2 FQGNSA. CDR3 length: 16 amino acids. V was clipped by 1 base and J by 4 bases; unmatched bases: 4. This chain's CDR3 is CASSLGVSGGYNEQFF. CDR3 bases: TGTGCCAGCAGCTTAGGAGTTAGCGGGGGGTACAATGAGCAGTTCTTC.

Of note for this clone: At one end the junction does not follow the germline gene, possibly because of a read error. V and J are TRBV6-6 and TRBJ2-2, with 8 bases that match TRBD2. The CDR3 has 16 amino acids. Germline V gene sequence: CDR1 MNHNY, CDR2 SVGAGI (reference sequence). The CDR3 loop is CAISPGGDGNTGELFF. The CDR3 coding sequence is TGTGCCATCAGTCCGGGAGGGGACGGGAACACCGGGGAGCTGTTTTTT.

This rearrangement joins TRBV4-1 to TRBJ2-1; 7 bases match TRBD1. Trimming took 1 base from V and 2 from J; bases not matched to a gene: 2. Germline values: CDR1 MGHRA, CDR2 YSYEKL. The CDR3 is 15 amino acids. CDR3 sequence: CASSQGQGPYNEQFF. The CDR3 nucleotides are TGCGCCAGCAGCCAAGGACAGGGCCCCTACAATGAGCAGTTCTTC.

This chain joins TRBV11-2 and TRBJ1-1; D uncertain. V lost 2 bases and J lost 1, with 5 bases in between. CDR3 length: 13 amino acids. The germline CDR1 and CDR2 sequences are SGHAT and FQNNGV. The CDR3 DNA reads as TGTGCCAGCAGCTTAAAGGGGAACACTGAAGCTTTCTTT. Translation: CASSLKGNTEAFF.

The chain carries TRBV11-3 and TRBJ2-5; D not resolved. The CDR3 contains 13 residues. V shed 2 bases and J shed 1 base, with 5 bases lying between them. CDR1 and CDR2 from the germline V gene are SGHNT and YENEEA. In nucleotides, the CDR3 is TGTGCCAGCAGCTTAACGTTCCAAGAGACCCAGTACTTC. Translated: CASSLTFQETQYF.